These 3 T cell receptor beta chains were all obtained from the same sample, sequenced in a study of blood T cell repertoires in COVID-19. The assay was immunoSEQ multiplex PCR, and TCRdb's table has in-frame clones only and misses some. The table lists some 80,000 clones, about four fifths of them singletons. Sequencing was done on a sample of peripheral blood. The source is an elderly woman with active or convalescent COVID-19.

The chain employs TRBV10-2 and TRBJ1-1, with D possibly being TRBD1 (6 bases). Deletions cut 6 bases from V and 4 bases from J, with 9 bases between. The CDR3 runs 12 residues. CDR1 and CDR2 from the germline V gene are WSHSY and SAAADI. CDR3 in DNA: TGCGCCAGCAGGCAAGGGGGCACTGAAGCTTTCTTT. Its translation is CASRQGGTEAFF.

This clone was observed once. The chain links TRBV7-9 to TRBJ2-1; 10 bases fit TRBD2. The CDR3 extends over 15 amino acids. Germline loops: CDR1 SEHNR, CDR2 FQNEAQ (reference sequence). The trim removed 2 bases at V and 9 bases at J, leaving 7 bases unmatched. CDR3 amino acids: CASSLQRGGQGEQFF. The CDR3 DNA follows: TGTGCCAGCAGCTTACAGCGGGGGGGCCAAGGTGAGCAGTTCTTC.

The gene calls are TRBV6-6 and TRBJ1-4; possible D gene TRBD1, 6 bases. Trimming took off 5 bases at V and 5 bases at J, with 15 bases between the two ends. The CDR3 has 15 residues. Germline CDR1 and CDR2: MNHNY and SVGAGI (reference sequence). CDR3 protein: CASSPRGTKNEKLFF. CDR3 coding DNA: TGTGCCAGCAGTCCGCGAGGGACAAAAAATGAAAAACTGTTTTTT.